This T cell receptor beta chain was found in a study of T cells in Graves' hyperthyroidism and ophthalmopathy. The junction had 12 bases not matched to a gene; V was cut back by 6 bases and J by 0 bases. The length of the CDR3 is 18 residues. CDR1 and CDR2 (germline): MNHNS, SASEGT. This clonotype was observed at least ten times. TCR beta CDR3 regions were amplified from RNA transcripts. When the TCR CDR3 underwent first-round RT-PCR, the HTBI primer set was used. TCRdb re-called the multiplex PCR reads with MiXCR, one entry per CDR3 protein. The sample lists roughly 420,000 distinct CDR3 sequences, around 13% occurring once.

Sequenced input: blood. The rearrangement links TRBV6-1 to TRBJ2-7, with 12 nucleotides matching TRBD2. The sequence was obtained from a woman aged 18-29 years with Graves' hyperthyroidism. Here the CDR3 reads CASSHGGLAGLGSYEQYF. In DNA, the CDR3 is TGTGCCAGCAGCCACGGCGGACTAGCGGGGCTGGGCTCCTACGAGCAGTACTTC.